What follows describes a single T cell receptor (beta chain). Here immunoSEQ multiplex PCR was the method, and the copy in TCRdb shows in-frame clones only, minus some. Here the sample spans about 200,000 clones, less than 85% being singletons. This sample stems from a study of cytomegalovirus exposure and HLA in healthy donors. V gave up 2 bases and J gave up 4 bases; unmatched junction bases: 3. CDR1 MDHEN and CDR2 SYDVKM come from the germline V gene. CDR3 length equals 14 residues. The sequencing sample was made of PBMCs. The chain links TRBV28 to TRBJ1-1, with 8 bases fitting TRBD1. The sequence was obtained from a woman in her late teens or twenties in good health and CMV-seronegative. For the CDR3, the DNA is TGTGCCAGCAGTTTACCAGGGGGCCTCACTGAAGCTTTCTTT. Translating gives CASSLPGGLTEAFF.